The rows below give T cell receptor beta chains drawn from one sample of a study of siplizumab effects on memory and regulatory T cells. Libraries were prepared by immunoSEQ multiplex PCR; TCRdb keeps only in-frame clonotypes and omits some of them. The table records approximately 92,000 clones, around 94% of them present only once. Sequenced sample: non-Treg CD4+ T cells sorted from blood. The source of these receptors is a human donor in good health. The CDR3 runs from the conserved cysteine through the conserved F or W. A D gene is named only where the DNA matches it firmly. Only some rows state a clone size, as once, few, many or a class for expanded clones.

d_call | j_call | clone_size | v_call | cdr3_aa | cdr3_nt
TRBD2 | TRBJ2-6 | - | TRBV7-2 | CASSPTRGRGSGANVLTF | TGTGCCAGCAGCCCAACCCGCGGGAGGGGCTCTGGGGCCAACGTCCTGACTTTC
- | TRBJ2-3 | - | TRBV12-5 | CASGSSGPSTDTQYF | TGTGCTAGTGGTTCTTCGGGACCTAGCACAGATACGCAGTATTTT
TRBD2 | TRBJ2-3 | - | TRBV7-8 | CASSLALASGEDTQYF | TGTGCCAGCAGCTTAGCCCTCGCTAGCGGGGAAGATACGCAGTATTTT
TRBD2 | TRBJ2-7 | - | TRBV14 | CASSRYGLAGGYEQYF | TGTGCCAGCAGCCGATATGGACTAGCGGGAGGGTACGAGCAGTACTTC
- | TRBJ1-1 | few | TRBV30 | CAWSYRGEAFF | TGTGCCTGGAGTTATCGGGGTGAAGCTTTCTTT
TRBD2 | TRBJ2-3 | - | TRBV28 | CASLGGTMGTQYF | TGTGCCAGCCTGGGGGGGACCATGGGGACGCAGTATTTT
- | TRBJ1-5 | once | TRBV7-9 | CASSSWGGNQPQHF | TGTGCCAGCAGCTCCTGGGGCGGCAATCAGCCCCAGCATTTT
- | TRBJ1-1 | - | TRBV30 | CAWSQRTGGTEAFF | TGTGCCTGGAGTCAAAGGACGGGCGGCACTGAAGCTTTCTTT
- | TRBJ2-2 | - | TRBV6-1 | CASGGGSANTGELFF | TGTGCCAGTGGTGGGGGCTCTGCGAACACCGGGGAGCTGTTTTTT
- | TRBJ2-7 | - | TRBV15 | CATSRRDTSYEQYF | TGTGCCACCAGCAGAAGGGACACCTCCTACGAGCAGTACTTC
TRBD2 | TRBJ2-1 | - | TRBV7-3 | CASSPQREGRNEQFF | TGTGCCAGCAGCCCTCAGCGGGAGGGACGCAATGAGCAGTTCTTC
- | TRBJ2-7 | few | TRBV2 | CASSDGYEQYF | TGTGCCAGCAGTGATGGGTACGAGCAGTACTTC
- | TRBJ1-5 | - | TRBV30 | CAWSQGPYQPQHF | TGTGCCTGGAGTCAGGGACCCTATCAGCCCCAGCATTTT
TRBD1 | TRBJ2-1 | - | TRBV10-1 | CATSGVDRGPFSRNEQFF | TGCGCCACGAGTGGGGTGGACAGGGGGCCCTTTAGTCGAAATGAGCAGTTCTTC
TRBD1 | TRBJ1-5 | - | TRBV7-2 | CASSFAGQSVRRQHF | TGTGCCAGCAGCTTTGCGGGACAGTCCGTAAGGCGCCAGCATTTT